One sample yielded the 6 T cell receptor beta chains listed below, sequenced in a study of cytomegalovirus exposure and HLA in healthy donors. The PCR contained 60 Vbeta and 13 Jbeta primers. Data came from immunoSEQ multiplex PCR; TCRdb stores just in-frame clones and leaves some out. The sample records about 230,000 clones, around 80% being singletons. The sequenced sample was PBMCs. The receptor source for this set is a boy under 18 in good health and CMV-seronegative.

This chain connects TRBV4-1 to TRBJ1-6; D is possibly TRBD1 (6 bases). The germline V gene encodes CDR1 MGHRA and CDR2 YSYEKL. The CDR3 length is 15 residues. The V end was cut by 3 bases, the J end by 10 bases, with 16 bases between. The CDR3 coding sequence is TGCGCCAGCAGCCACGGGGGGCTAATAAAATCACCCCTCCACTTT. Translating it yields CASSHGGLIKSPLHF.

Here the CDR3 DNA reads TGCGCCAGCGCACAGGGGCTCACAGATACGCAGTATTTT. Translated: CASAQGLTDTQYF. V is TRBV4-1 and J is TRBJ2-3; 7 nucleotides line up with TRBD1. The CDR3 sequence is 13 residues long. After removal of 8 bases from V and 2 bases from J, the junction contained 4 bases not matched to a gene. Germline-derived CDR1 and CDR2 are MGHRA and YSYEKL.

The chain has TRBV2 and TRBJ1-2; weak D call: TRBD1 (5 bases). Between the trimmed V and J ends, which lost 3 bases and 4 bases, there was a span of 15 bases. Per the germline V gene, CDR1 is SNHLY and CDR2 is FYNNEI. This CDR3 is built from 15 residues. The CDR3 is CASSDMTELSYGYTF. The DNA for the CDR3 is TGTGCCAGCAGTGATATGACAGAACTCAGCTATGGCTACACCTTC.

The genes are TRBV11-3 and TRBJ2-3, with D tentatively TRBD2 (6 bases). Germline V gene sequence: CDR1 SGHNT, CDR2 YENEEA. The CDR3 contains 16 residues. Trimming shortened V by 5 bases and J by 1 base, and 16 bases separated the two germline ends. CDR3 sequence (DNA): TGTGCCAGCAGCGGTAGCGGCAACTTCCGCACAGATACGCAGTATTTT. Amino acid sequence: CASSGSGNFRTDTQYF.

The chain joins TRBV19 to TRBJ1-2, with D uncertain. The CDR3 loop spans 13 amino acids. Germline V gene lookup returns CDR1 LNHDA and CDR2 SQIVND (reference sequence). The V end was cut by 1 base, the J end by 5 bases, with 8 bases between. The CDR3 is CASSIGTGYGYTF. The CDR3 nucleotides are TGTGCCAGTAGTATAGGGACGGGATATGGCTACACCTTC.

The chain recombines TRBV27 with TRBJ2-6; 7 nucleotides align to TRBD2. Trimming removed 6 bases from V and 0 bases from J; junction bases left unmatched: 5. From germline, CDR1 is MNHEY and CDR2 SMNVEV (reference sequence). The CDR3 contains 16 residues. The CDR3 protein is CASSWGGGSGANVLTF. The CDR3 nucleotides read TGTGCCAGCAGCTGGGGGGGAGGCTCTGGGGCCAACGTCCTGACTTTC.